The clone carrying this T cell receptor beta chain appeared many times. Original processing methods: Researchers report that nucleated cell counts were estimated from reference gene primer amplification. Sequencing used immunoSEQ multiplex PCR; TCRdb keeps in-frame clones, though not all of them. V and J calls and clone size are as listed in that table; D and trimming were resolved from the DNA. In the table there are over 45,000 clones, roughly 82% of which are singletons. The data stem from a study of blood T cell repertoires in COVID-19. Study information: PBMCs, B-cell-depleted T cells, or T cells were the source of the cDNA or gDNA that made up the material.

The receptor's source is a man aged 35 to 55 with acute or convalescent COVID-19. Sequencing was performed on peripheral blood.

Here the CDR3 DNA reads TGTGCCAGTAGTTCCGGAGGAGGCTCTACCTACGAGCAGTACTTC. Protein product: CASSSGGGSTYEQYF. The chain employs TRBV19 and TRBJ2-7; D perhaps matches TRBD2 (5 bases). Trimming removed 5 bases at V and 2 bases at J, with 16 bases between. Per the germline V gene, CDR1 is LNHDA and CDR2 is SQIVND (reference sequence). The CDR3 is made up of 15 amino acids.